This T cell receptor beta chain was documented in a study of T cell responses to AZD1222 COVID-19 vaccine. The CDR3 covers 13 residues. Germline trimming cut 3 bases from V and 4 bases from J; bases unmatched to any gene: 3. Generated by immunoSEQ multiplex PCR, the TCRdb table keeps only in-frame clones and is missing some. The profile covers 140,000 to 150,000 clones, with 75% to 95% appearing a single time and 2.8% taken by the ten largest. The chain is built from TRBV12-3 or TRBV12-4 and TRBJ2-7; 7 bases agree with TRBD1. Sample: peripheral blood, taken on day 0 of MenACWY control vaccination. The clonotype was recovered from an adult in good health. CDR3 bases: TGTGCCAGCAGTTTGGGACAGTTGTACGAGCAGTACTTC. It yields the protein CASSLGQLYEQYF.